The 4 T cell receptor beta chains listed next were all sequenced from one sample in a study of spatial heterogeneity in lung cancer. Time point described: sample taken at primary tumor resection. TCRdb reanalysed the 5' RACE reads using MiXCR and keeps one entry per CDR3 protein. The sample holds about 25,000 distinct CDR3 sequences, about 7% seen once. Sequences were derived from PBMCs, sampled at surgery. These receptors were taken from a male donor with early-stage non-small cell lung cancer.

With regard to this clonotype: Because it lacks the conserved phenylalanine or tryptophan at the end, this CDR3 is likely a read error. The rearrangement joins TRBV6-4 to TRBJ2-3, with 11 nucleotides matching TRBD1. V was clipped by 0 bases and J by 8 bases; unmatched bases: 1. CDR3 length equals 14 residues. The germline gives CDR1 MRHNA, CDR2 SNTAGT. CDR3 sequence reads: CASSDSDRGPTQYI. The CDR3 nucleotides read TGTGCCAGCAGTGACTCGGACAGGGGGCCTACGCAGTATATT.

This chain connects TRBV18 to TRBJ1-2; D is possibly TRBD1 (5 bases). CDR3 length: 14 amino acids. V was clipped by 3 bases and J by 4 bases, with 12 bases between them. CDR1 KGHSH and CDR2 LQKENI come from the germline V gene. The CDR3 DNA sequence: TGTGCCAGCTCACCGAGGGGTGAGATCTATGGCTACACCTTC. Translating gives CASSPRGEIYGYTF.

This clonotype occurred a few times. V and J are TRBV7-2 and TRBJ2-7, with unresolved D. Germline CDR1 reads SGHTA; CDR2 reads FQGNSA. With 3 bases removed from V and 5 bases from J, the gap between germline ends came to 8 bases. The CDR3 length is 12 residues. The CDR3 loop is CASSFGRNEQYF. In nucleotides, the CDR3 is TGTGCCAGCAGCTTCGGGCGTAACGAGCAGTACTTC.

In its sample, this clonotype ranks as medium-sized (0.01 to 0.1%). The chain couples TRBV29-1 to TRBJ1-1; no clear D gene. This CDR3 spans 12 amino acids. Looked up from germline, CDR1 is SQVTM and CDR2 is ANQGSEA. V lost 7 bases, J lost 4 bases, and 13 bases lay in between. The CDR3: CSAGVPGTEAFF. CDR3 sequence (DNA): TGCAGCGCTGGAGTTCCGGGCACTGAAGCTTTCTTT.